These T cell receptor beta chains were read from a single sample in a study of blood T cell repertoires in COVID-19. Clones were sequenced by immunoSEQ multiplex PCR, and TCRdb holds only the in-frame ones, with some missing. The sample has some 86,000 clones, 85% seen once; the top ten hold more than 14%. The sequenced material came from peripheral blood. The receptors were gathered from a woman in her 70s with acute or convalescent COVID-19. Both conserved end residues are part of each CDR3. The order of the fields is CDR3 DNA, CDR3 protein, V gene, D gene, clone size, J gene. The D gene is left open where the match is weak. The size entry is marked missing in some rows and otherwise reads once, few, many or a size class.

TGCAGCGCAGAGACAGGAATGACGAGCACTGAAGCTTTCTTT,CSAETGMTSTEAFF,TRBV29-1,NA,once,TRBJ1-1
TGTGCCAGCAGCCCCACCCTCCAAACTTCTGGAAACACCATATATTTT,CASSPTLQTSGNTIYF,TRBV14,NA,NA,TRBJ1-3
TGTGCCAGCAGTTTGTATCCTCCAGGGACAGGGGGCACTGAAGCTTTCTTT,CASSLYPPGTGGTEAFF,TRBV27,TRBD1,NA,TRBJ1-1
TGTGCCAGCAGTGAAACCCGGAGCTCCTACAATGAGCAGTTCTTC,CASSETRSSYNEQFF,TRBV2,NA,NA,TRBJ2-1
TGTGCCAGCAGTCCCTGGGGGCTAGCTCCCTACAATGAGCAGTTCTTC,CASSPWGLAPYNEQFF,TRBV7-9,NA,NA,TRBJ2-1
TGTGCCAGCAGCTTAGTTAAAAATAGCAATCAGCCCCAGCATTTT,CASSLVKNSNQPQHF,TRBV7-2,NA,NA,TRBJ1-5
TGTGCCAGCAGCCCCATCGAGGGGGCTGAAGCTTTCTTT,CASSPIEGAEAFF,TRBV7-9,NA,NA,TRBJ1-1
TGTGCCAGCACCCCAAGGACCGGGGATGGCTACACCTTC,CASTPRTGDGYTF,TRBV6-6,NA,few,TRBJ1-2
TGTGCCAGTTTACCCCGGGACAGGGCTTTTGAAGCTTTCTTT,CASLPRDRAFEAFF,TRBV19,TRBD1,NA,TRBJ1-1
TGTGCCAGCAGCTTAGAATATGGAGTCGCTAACTATGGCTACACCTTC,CASSLEYGVANYGYTF,TRBV7-9,NA,NA,TRBJ1-2
TGTGCCACCAGTGATTATATAGAGGGCGTTGAAAAACTGTTTTTT,CATSDYIEGVEKLFF,TRBV24-1,NA,NA,TRBJ1-4
TGTGCCTGGAGTGTAGGGACAGGGAGGTTCTTC,CAWSVGTGRFF,TRBV30,TRBD1,many,TRBJ2-1
TGTGCCAGCAGCCAAGAAGGGGGCAGGGCGGCAACAGATACGCAGTATTTT,CASSQEGGRAATDTQYF,TRBV4-2,TRBD1,few,TRBJ2-3
TGCGCCAGCAGCTTGGTGCAGGGTTTCAATGAGCAGTTCTTC,CASSLVQGFNEQFF,TRBV5-1,NA,few,TRBJ2-1
TGTGCCAGCAGTGACTCAGGAGGAGACACCGGGGAGCCGGTTTTT,CASSDSGGDTGEPVF,TRBV6-4,NA,NA,TRBJ2-2
TGTGCCAGCAGTGATTCGGATTCGGGGCCCCAGCATTTT,CASSDSDSGPQHF,TRBV6-1,NA,once,TRBJ1-5
TGCAGTGCTAGTCATCCGGATAATTCACCCCTCCACTTT,CSASHPDNSPLHF,TRBV20-1,NA,few,TRBJ1-6
TGTGCCAGCAGCCAAAATGGACAGGGAGGGCGGGCGGCTTTCTTT,CASSQNGQGGRAAFF,TRBV3-1/TRBV3-2,TRBD1,NA,TRBJ1-1
TGTGCCAGCAGCTTGGCAGGGTTAGAGACCCAGTACTTC,CASSLAGLETQYF,TRBV5-4,NA,NA,TRBJ2-5
TGTGCCAGCAGCTCAGCAACCTTGGGCGGGGGGGCTAATGAGCAGTTCTTC,CASSSATLGGGANEQFF,TRBV7-2,TRBD2,NA,TRBJ2-1
TGTGCCAGCAGCTTGATAACACCCACTGGGGCCAACGTCCTGACTTTC,CASSLITPTGANVLTF,TRBV5-4,NA,NA,TRBJ2-6
TGTGCCAGCAGCCCCGGGACAGTTAGCAATCAGCCCCAGCATTTT,CASSPGTVSNQPQHF,TRBV6-2/TRBV6-3,TRBD1,NA,TRBJ1-5
TGTGCCAGCAGACAAAGGACAGGTTCAGCAGAGACCCAGTACTTC,CASRQRTGSAETQYF,TRBV3-1/TRBV3-2,TRBD1,NA,TRBJ2-5
TGTGCCAGCAGTCCCGTGCTTTCTGGGGCGAATACAGATACGCAGTATTTT,CASSPVLSGANTDTQYF,TRBV27,NA,NA,TRBJ2-3
TGTGCCAGCAGTCGAGGGGGTAGCAATCAGCCCCAGCATTTT,CASSRGGSNQPQHF,TRBV2,NA,NA,TRBJ1-5
TGCGCCAGCAGCCAAGATATATCGACAGGGTTGGAAGGAAATCAGCCCCAGCATTTT,CASSQDISTGLEGNQPQHF,TRBV4-1,TRBD1,NA,TRBJ1-5
TGCGCCAGCAGCTTGGCGGGGTTTGAGGGCAGTGAGCAGTTCTTC,CASSLAGFEGSEQFF,TRBV5-1,NA,NA,TRBJ2-1
TGTGCCAGCAGTGGGCCCGCTTTTGGGGCCAACGTCCTGACTTTC,CASSGPAFGANVLTF,TRBV2,NA,NA,TRBJ2-6
TGTGCCAGTAGTATTCTCGGGGGGGGCCCCTACAATGAGCAGTTCTTC,CASSILGGGPYNEQFF,TRBV19,TRBD2,NA,TRBJ2-1
TGTGCCAGCAGTTTACGCAGGGGGACGTACACTGAAGCTTTCTTT,CASSLRRGTYTEAFF,TRBV27,TRBD1,NA,TRBJ1-1
TGTGCCAGCAGGACCGGGACAGGGGATGGCTACACCTTC,CASRTGTGDGYTF,TRBV28,TRBD1,once,TRBJ1-2
TGTGCCAGTAGCCCCGGGACAGGGAAGATAGGGGTCGGCGTTAAGGCTGAAGCTTTCTTT,CASSPGTGKIGVGVKAEAFF,TRBV19,TRBD1,NA,TRBJ1-1
TGTGCCAGCAGTTTCGTATCTAGCGGGGCTTACTCCTACAATGAGCAGTTCTTC,CASSFVSSGAYSYNEQFF,TRBV27,TRBD2,NA,TRBJ2-1
TGTGCCAGTAGTTCCCCCGGTAGGATCGGGGATACGCAGTATTTT,CASSSPGRIGDTQYF,TRBV19,NA,NA,TRBJ2-3
TGTGCCAGCAGCCAAATGGGGCAGGGGCGCGACTATGGCTACACCTTC,CASSQMGQGRDYGYTF,TRBV16,NA,NA,TRBJ1-2
TGTGCCAGCAGCGCCTCGGAGGGTCTCTATGGCTACACCTTC,CASSASEGLYGYTF,TRBV6-5,NA,NA,TRBJ1-2
TGTGCCAGCAGCCCGAGATTAGCGGGAGGCACAGATACGCAGTATTTT,CASSPRLAGGTDTQYF,TRBV5-4,TRBD2,NA,TRBJ2-3